These 15 T cell receptor beta chains came from one sample sequenced in a study of T cells in tumors after PD-1 blockade. Assay used: immunoSEQ multiplex PCR; TCRdb lists only in-frame clones, some missing. Among approximately 12,000 clones listed, approximately 63% were seen once. The specimen comprised tumor tissue, sampled before anti-PD-1 treatment. All receptors come from a human donor with basal cell carcinoma.

A few counts support this clone. The chain carries TRBV19 and TRBJ2-7; 8 bases match TRBD1. In germline, CDR1 is LNHDA, CDR2 SQIVND (reference sequence). Germline trimming cut 9 bases from V and 9 bases from J; bases unmatched to any gene: 13. CDR3 length: 13 amino acids. The CDR3 DNA is TGTGCCAGCGGACCAGGGGGCCGGTCAACGCAGTACTTC. Its protein is CASGPGGRSTQYF.

The chain links TRBV30 to TRBJ2-5; 10 bases map to TRBD1. The V gene's germline CDR1 is GTSNPN and CDR2 SVGIG (reference sequence). The CDR3 totals 14 residues. V was clipped by 5 bases and J by 2 bases; unmatched bases: 5. The CDR3 spells CAWEPGQGQETQYF. CDR3 nucleotide sequence: TGTGCCTGGGAGCCGGGACAGGGGCAAGAGACCCAGTACTTC.

V and J are TRBV6-2 or TRBV6-3 and TRBJ2-7; D gene ambiguous. CDR1 and CDR2 from the germline V gene are MNHEY and SVGEGT. Trimming took 5 bases from V and 1 from J, leaving 3 bases between them. The CDR3 sequence is 11 residues long. The CDR3 spells CASSQSYEQYF. In DNA form, the CDR3 reads TGTGCCAGCAGTCAGTCCTACGAGCAGTACTTC.

This chain uses TRBV25-1 with TRBJ2-7; D unclear. The germline V and J ends were trimmed by 3 bases and 1 base, with 10 bases remaining between them. Germline loops: CDR1 MGHDK, CDR2 SYGVNS. The CDR3 spans 14 residues. The CDR3 nucleotides are TGTGCCAGCAGTGACCCGACAAGTTCCTACGAGCAGTACTTC. Translation gives CASSDPTSSYEQYF.

The rearrangement uses TRBV6-4 and TRBJ1-6; no firm D call. Trimming stripped 6 bases from V and 6 bases from J, with 9 bases between. CDR1 and CDR2 (germline): MRHNA, SNTAGT. CDR3 length: 13 amino acids. The chain's CDR3 is CASRPGLNSPLHF. The CDR3 DNA sequence: TGTGCCAGCAGGCCTGGACTTAATTCACCCCTCCACTTT.

V gene TRBV7-6 combines with J gene TRBJ1-5; D not certain. The germline CDR1 and CDR2 sequences are SGHVS and FNYEAQ. Trimming pared 5 bases from V and 6 bases from J, leaving 14 bases between. CDR3 size: 14 residues. CDR3: CASSARVNGQPQHF. In nucleotides, the CDR3 is TGTGCCAGCAGCGCCCGGGTTAATGGTCAGCCCCAGCATTTT.

The chain recombines TRBV4-1 with TRBJ2-2; 9 positions match TRBD2. Germline V gene sequence: CDR1 MGHRA, CDR2 YSYEKL. This CDR3 spans 17 amino acids. Trimming at V came to 4 bases and at J to 6 bases, leaving 12 bases not matched to a gene. CDR3 amino acids: CASSRGHSGGQAGELFF. CDR3 nucleotide sequence: TGCGCCAGCAGCCGCGGACATAGCGGGGGTCAGGCCGGGGAGCTGTTTTTT.

The chain has TRBV3-1 (or the pseudogene TRBV3-2) and TRBJ1-4; D remains ambiguous. The length of the CDR3 is 14 residues. Germline V lookup: CDR1 LGHDT, CDR2 YNNKEL (reference sequence). Trimming took off 3 bases at V and 5 bases at J, with 10 bases between the two ends. CDR3 coding DNA: TGTGCCAGCAGCCAGGGGTGGGAGAATGAAAAACTGTTTTTT. Amino acids: CASSQGWENEKLFF.

The chain links TRBV30 to TRBJ2-3, with 13 bases matching TRBD2. With 0 bases clipped from V and 6 bases from J, the junction kept 6 bases outside the gene matches. The CDR3 runs to 16 residues. The germline gives CDR1 GTSNPN, CDR2 SVGIG (reference sequence). The CDR3 protein is CAWSVGGLAGSDTQYF. The CDR3 DNA is TGTGCCTGGAGTGTAGGGGGACTAGCGGGATCCGATACGCAGTATTTT.

This CDR3 is CASSPRSRRHEKLFF. CDR3 bases: TGTGCCAGCAGCCCACGCTCACGACGGCACGAAAAACTGTTTTTT. The chain carries TRBV21-1 and TRBJ1-4. TRBV21-1 is recorded as a pseudogene. The CDR3 contains 15 residues.

The gene calls are TRBV19 and TRBJ1-4; 9 bases align to TRBD1. The CDR3 is 14 residues long. Looked up from germline, CDR1 is LNHDA and CDR2 is SQIVND (reference sequence). J was trimmed by 8 bases and V by 7 bases; bases with no gene match: 8. The CDR3 region is CASTRDRDNEKLFF. The CDR3 DNA reads TGTGCCAGTACCAGGGACAGGGATAACGAAAAACTGTTTTTT.

For the CDR3, the DNA is TGTGCCAGCAGCTCCGGGGGGACGGACATTCAGTACTTC. This sequence encodes CASSSGGTDIQYF. The V gene is TRBV7-3, the J gene TRBJ2-4, with TRBD2 matching 7 bases. CDR1 is SGHTA and CDR2 is FQGTGA in the germline V gene. V trimming: 4 bases; J trimming: 8 bases; junction bases outside the gene matches: 5. The CDR3 extends over 13 amino acids.

The chain links TRBV13 to TRBJ2-3, with 10 nucleotides matching TRBD2. J gave up 1 base and V 3 bases, and 4 bases lay outside the gene matches. CDR3 size: 16 residues. CDR1 is PRHDT and CDR2 is FYEKMQ in the germline V gene (reference sequence). The CDR3 loop is CASSFRTSGRTDTQYF. CDR3 in DNA: TGTGCCAGCAGCTTCCGGACTAGCGGACGCACAGATACGCAGTATTTT.

The chain couples TRBV7-9 to TRBJ1-1, with D hard to call. Trimming took off 5 bases at V and 0 bases at J, with 10 bases between the two ends. Germline V gene sequence: CDR1 SEHNR, CDR2 FQNEAQ (reference sequence). The CDR3 loop spans 14 amino acids. CDR3 nucleotides: TGTGCCAGCAGCGTACAGAACTTGAACACTGAAGCTTTCTTT. This sequence encodes CASSVQNLNTEAFF.

This chain connects TRBV6-1 to TRBJ2-7; 7 bases are a match to TRBD2. This CDR3 region has 14 residues. Trimming cost V 2 bases and J 6 bases; bases outside gene matches: 7. CDR1 and CDR2 (germline): MNHNS, SASEGT. The CDR3 region has the DNA TGTGCCAGCAGTGAAAGTTGGACTAGAGCCGAGCAGTACTTC. Amino acid sequence: CASSESWTRAEQYF.